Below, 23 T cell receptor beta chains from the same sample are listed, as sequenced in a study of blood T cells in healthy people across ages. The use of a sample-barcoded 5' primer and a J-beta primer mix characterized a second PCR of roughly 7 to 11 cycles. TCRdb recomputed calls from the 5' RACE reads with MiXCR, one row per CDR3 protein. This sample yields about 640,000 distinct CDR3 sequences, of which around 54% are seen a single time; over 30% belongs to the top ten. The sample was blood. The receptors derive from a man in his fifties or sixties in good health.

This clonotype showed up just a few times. The chain's CDR3 is CASSYSATSGYNEQFF. The CDR3, as DNA: TGTGCCAGCAGTTACTCAGCGACTAGCGGGTACAATGAGCAGTTCTTC. The rearrangement links TRBV6-5 to TRBJ2-1; 10 bases fit TRBD2. The CDR3 loop spans 16 amino acids. Germline CDR1 is MNHEY and CDR2 is SVGAGI. The J segment lost 4 bases and the V segment lost 0 bases, leaving 3 bases of the junction unmatched.

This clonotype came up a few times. In nucleotides, the CDR3 is TGTGCCAGCAGCCCTTCTAGCACTCCCGAGACCCAGTACTTC. It codes for CASSPSSTPETQYF. The chain couples TRBV12-3 or TRBV12-4 to TRBJ2-5, with D maybe TRBD2 (5 bases). V lost 6 bases and J lost 5, with 16 bases in between. The CDR3 has 14 residues.

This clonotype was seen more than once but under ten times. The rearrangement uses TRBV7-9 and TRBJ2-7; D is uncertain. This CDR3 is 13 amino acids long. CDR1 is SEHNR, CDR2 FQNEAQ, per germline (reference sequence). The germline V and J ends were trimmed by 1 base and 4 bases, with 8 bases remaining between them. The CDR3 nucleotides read TGTGCCAGCAGCTTAGGTGAAGGGTACGAGCAGTACTTC. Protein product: CASSLGEGYEQYF.

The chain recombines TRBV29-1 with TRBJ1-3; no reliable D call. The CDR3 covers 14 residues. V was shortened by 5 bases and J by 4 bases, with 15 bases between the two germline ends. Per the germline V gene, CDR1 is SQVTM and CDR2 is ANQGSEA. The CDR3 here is CSVQQRSNGNTIYF. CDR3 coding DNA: TGCAGCGTTCAACAGAGGTCGAACGGAAACACCATATATTTT.

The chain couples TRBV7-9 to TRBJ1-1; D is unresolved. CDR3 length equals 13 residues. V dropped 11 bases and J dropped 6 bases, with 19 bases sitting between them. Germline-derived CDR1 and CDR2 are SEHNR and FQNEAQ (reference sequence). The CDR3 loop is CAGDFGPGAEAFF. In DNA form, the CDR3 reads TGTGCCGGCGATTTTGGACCGGGAGCTGAAGCTTTCTTT.

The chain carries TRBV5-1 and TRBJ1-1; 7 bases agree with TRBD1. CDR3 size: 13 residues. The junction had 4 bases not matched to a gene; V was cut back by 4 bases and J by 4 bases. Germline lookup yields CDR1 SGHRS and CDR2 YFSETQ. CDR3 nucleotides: TGCGCCAGCAGCGCCACAGGGGCCACTGAAGCTTTCTTT. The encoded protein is CASSATGATEAFF. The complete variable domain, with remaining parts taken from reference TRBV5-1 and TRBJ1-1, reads KAGVTQTPRYLIKTRGQQVTLSCSPISGHRSVSWYQQTPGQGLQFLFEYFSETQRNKGNFPGRFSGRQFSNSRSEMNVSTLELGDSALYLCASSATGATEAFFGQGTRLTVV.

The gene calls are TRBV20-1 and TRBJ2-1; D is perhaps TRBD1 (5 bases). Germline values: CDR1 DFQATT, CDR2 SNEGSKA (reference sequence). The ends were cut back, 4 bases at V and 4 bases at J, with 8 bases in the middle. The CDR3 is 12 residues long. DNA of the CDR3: TGCAGTGCTACGACAGCTTACAATGAGCAGTTCTTC. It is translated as CSATTAYNEQFF.

The CDR3 spells CASSSGLAGVPEYF. The CDR3 DNA sequence: TGTGCCAGCAGCTCCGGACTAGCGGGAGTCCCAGAGTATTTT. The rearrangement joins TRBV7-9 to TRBJ2-3; 13 nucleotides match TRBD2. V shed 4 bases and J 13 bases; nucleotides not matched to a gene: 8. Germline V gene data show CDR1 as SEHNR and CDR2 as FQNEAQ (reference sequence). This CDR3 spans 14 amino acids.

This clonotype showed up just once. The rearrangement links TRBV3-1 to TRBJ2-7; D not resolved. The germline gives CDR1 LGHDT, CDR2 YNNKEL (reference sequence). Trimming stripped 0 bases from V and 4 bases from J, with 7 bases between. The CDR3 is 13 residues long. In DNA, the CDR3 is TGTGCCAGCAGCCAAGATCGGATTTACGAGCAGTACTTC. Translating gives CASSQDRIYEQYF.

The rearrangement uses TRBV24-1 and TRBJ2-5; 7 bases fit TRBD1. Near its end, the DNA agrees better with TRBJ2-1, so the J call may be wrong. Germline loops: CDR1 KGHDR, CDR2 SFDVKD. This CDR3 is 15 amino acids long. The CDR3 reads CATSDPGQVQETQFF. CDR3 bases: TGTGCCACCAGTGACCCCGGACAGGTCCAAGAGACCCAGTTCTTC.

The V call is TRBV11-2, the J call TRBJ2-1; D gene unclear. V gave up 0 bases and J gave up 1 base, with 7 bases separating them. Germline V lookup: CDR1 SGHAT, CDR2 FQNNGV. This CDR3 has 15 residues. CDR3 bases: TGTGCCAGCAGCTTAGACGGCCAATCCTACAATGAGCAGTTCTTC. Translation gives CASSLDGQSYNEQFF. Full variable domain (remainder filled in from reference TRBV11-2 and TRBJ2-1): EAGVAQSPRYKIIEKRQSVAFWCNPISGHATLYWYQQILGQGPKLLIQFQNNGVVDDSQLPKDRFSAERLKGVDSTLKIQPAKLEDSAVYLCASSLDGQSYNEQFFGPGTRLTVL.

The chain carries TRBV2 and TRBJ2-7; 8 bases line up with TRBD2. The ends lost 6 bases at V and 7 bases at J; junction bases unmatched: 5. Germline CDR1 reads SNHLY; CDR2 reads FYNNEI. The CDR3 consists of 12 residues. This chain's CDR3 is CASRGTSQEQYF. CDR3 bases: TGTGCCAGCAGGGGGACTAGTCAGGAGCAGTACTTC.

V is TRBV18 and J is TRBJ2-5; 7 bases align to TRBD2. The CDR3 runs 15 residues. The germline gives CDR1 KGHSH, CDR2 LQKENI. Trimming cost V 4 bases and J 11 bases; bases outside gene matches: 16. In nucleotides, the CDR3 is TGTGCCAGCTCACGTAACGTGGGACTAACCGATGAGCAGTACTTC. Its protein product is CASSRNVGLTDEQYF.

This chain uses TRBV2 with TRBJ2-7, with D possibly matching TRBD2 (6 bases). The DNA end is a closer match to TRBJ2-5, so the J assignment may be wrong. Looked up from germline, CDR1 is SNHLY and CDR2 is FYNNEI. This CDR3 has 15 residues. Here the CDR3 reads CASSERRGEGETQYF. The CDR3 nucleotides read TGTGCCAGCAGTGAACGGCGGGGTGAAGGAGAGACCCAGTACTTC.

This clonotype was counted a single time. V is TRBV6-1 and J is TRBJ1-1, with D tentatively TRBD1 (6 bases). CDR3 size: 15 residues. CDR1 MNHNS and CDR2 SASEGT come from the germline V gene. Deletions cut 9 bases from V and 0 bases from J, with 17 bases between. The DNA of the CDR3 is TGTGCCAGTCGGACCATGGGGGCCGTGAACACTGAAGCTTTCTTT. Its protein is CASRTMGAVNTEAFF.

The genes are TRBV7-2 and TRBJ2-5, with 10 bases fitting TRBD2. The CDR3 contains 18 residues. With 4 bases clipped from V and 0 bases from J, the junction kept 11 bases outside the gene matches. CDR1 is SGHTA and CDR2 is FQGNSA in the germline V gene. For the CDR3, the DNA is TGTGCCAGCAGCTCCGGATCTAGCGGGGGATCGTACCAAGAGACCCAGTACTTC. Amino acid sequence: CASSSGSSGGSYQETQYF.

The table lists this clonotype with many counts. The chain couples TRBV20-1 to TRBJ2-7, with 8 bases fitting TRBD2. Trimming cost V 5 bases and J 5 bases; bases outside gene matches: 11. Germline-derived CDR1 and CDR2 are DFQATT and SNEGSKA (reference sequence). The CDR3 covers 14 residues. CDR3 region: CSAPTNLAGNEQYF. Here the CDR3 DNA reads TGCAGTGCTCCCACCAACCTAGCGGGCAACGAGCAGTACTTC.

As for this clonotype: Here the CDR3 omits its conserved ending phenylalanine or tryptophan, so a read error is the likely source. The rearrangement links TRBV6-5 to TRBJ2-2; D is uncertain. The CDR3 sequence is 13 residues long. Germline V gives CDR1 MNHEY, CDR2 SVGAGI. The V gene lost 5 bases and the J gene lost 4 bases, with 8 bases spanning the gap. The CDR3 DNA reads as TGTGCCAGCAGTGCCCCAGGCACCGGGGAGCTGTTTTAT. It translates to CASSAPGTGELFY.

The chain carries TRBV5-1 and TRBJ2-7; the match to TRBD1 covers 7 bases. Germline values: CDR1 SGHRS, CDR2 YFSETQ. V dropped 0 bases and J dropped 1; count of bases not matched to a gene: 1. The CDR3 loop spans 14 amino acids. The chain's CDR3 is CASSLADRSYEQYF. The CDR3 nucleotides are TGCGCCAGCAGCTTGGCGGACAGGTCCTACGAGCAGTACTTC. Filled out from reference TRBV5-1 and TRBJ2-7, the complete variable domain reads KAGVTQTPRYLIKTRGQQVTLSCSPISGHRSVSWYQQTPGQGLQFLFEYFSETQRNKGNFPGRFSGRQFSNSRSEMNVSTLELGDSALYLCASSLADRSYEQYFGPGTRLTVT.

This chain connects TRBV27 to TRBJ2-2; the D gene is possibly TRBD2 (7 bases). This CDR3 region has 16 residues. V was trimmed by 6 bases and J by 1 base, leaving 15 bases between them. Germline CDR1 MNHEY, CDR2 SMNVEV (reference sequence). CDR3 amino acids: CASRPVGGQNTGELFF. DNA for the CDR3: TGTGCCAGCAGACCCGTCGGGGGGCAGAACACCGGGGAGCTGTTTTTT.

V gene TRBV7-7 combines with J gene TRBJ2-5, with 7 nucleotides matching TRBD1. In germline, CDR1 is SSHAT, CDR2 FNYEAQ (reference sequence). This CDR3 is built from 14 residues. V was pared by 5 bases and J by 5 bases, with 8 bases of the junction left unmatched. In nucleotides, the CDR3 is TGTGCCAGCAGCCATAACAGGGGTGCGGAGACCCAGTACTTC. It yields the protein CASSHNRGAETQYF.

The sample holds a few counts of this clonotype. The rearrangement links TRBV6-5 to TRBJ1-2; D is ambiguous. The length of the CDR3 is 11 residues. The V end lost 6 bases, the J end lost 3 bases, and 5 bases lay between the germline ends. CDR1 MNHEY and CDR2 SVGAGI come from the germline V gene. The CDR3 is CASRGYYGYTF. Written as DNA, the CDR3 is TGTGCCAGCAGGGGCTACTATGGCTACACCTTC.

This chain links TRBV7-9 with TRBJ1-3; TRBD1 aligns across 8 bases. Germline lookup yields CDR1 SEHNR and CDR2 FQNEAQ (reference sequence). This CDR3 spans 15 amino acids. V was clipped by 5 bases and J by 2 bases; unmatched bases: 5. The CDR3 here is CASSNQGATGNTIYF. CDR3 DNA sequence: TGTGCCAGCAGCAACCAGGGGGCGACTGGAAACACCATATATTTT.